A single sample is the source of the 29 T cell receptor beta chains below, sequenced in a study of blood T cells in healthy people across ages. Sample-barcoded 5' priming and a J-beta primer mix drove a second PCR of about 6 to 11 cycles. Using its own MiXCR run on the 5' RACE reads, TCRdb lists one record per CDR3 protein. The repertoire includes about 1.4 million distinct CDR3 sequences, 45% to 70% of them detected once, and over 5% sits in the top ten. Sequences were obtained from blood. These receptors all come from a man between 18 and 35 years old in good health.

This clonotype occurred a few times. The chain recombines TRBV29-1 with TRBJ2-1, with 9 bases fitting TRBD1. V lost 7 bases to trimming and J lost 7 bases; unmatched junction nucleotides: 8. In germline, CDR1 is SQVTM, CDR2 ANQGSEA. The CDR3 extends over 13 amino acids. The CDR3 nucleotides read TGCAGCGCCGGACAGGGGTCGGGAAATGAGCAGTTCTTC. Amino acids: CSAGQGSGNEQFF.

This chain connects TRBV10-1 to TRBJ2-4, with 12 positions matching TRBD2. V lost 10 bases to trimming and J lost 13 bases; unmatched junction nucleotides: 8. The length of the CDR3 is 12 residues. CDR1 and CDR2 (germline): WNHNN, SYGVQD (reference sequence). The CDR3 DNA sequence: TGCGCCACCGCGGGACTAGCGGGTGAGCAGTACTTC. It codes for CATAGLAGEQYF.

The count of this clonotype is one. The gene calls are TRBV5-1 and TRBJ2-2; TRBD2 aligns across 14 bases. The germline V gene has CDR1 SGHRS and CDR2 YFSETQ. J gave up 3 bases and V 4 bases, and 8 bases lay outside the gene matches. The CDR3 runs to 18 residues. CDR3 sequence: CASSTFPGLAGDTGELFF. The CDR3, as DNA: TGCGCCAGCAGCACCTTCCCGGGACTAGCGGGAGACACCGGGGAGCTGTTTTTT.

This clonotype was counted between two and nine times. This chain links TRBV7-2 with TRBJ2-1; D may be TRBD2 (5 bases). There are 16 residues in the CDR3. Deletions cut 0 bases from V and 5 bases from J, with 14 bases between. Germline CDR1 reads SGHTA; CDR2 reads FQGNSA. DNA for the CDR3: TGTGCCAGCAGCTTAGCGGGGTTGGCTAGCCACAATGAGCAGTTCTTC. The encoded protein is CASSLAGLASHNEQFF.

A few counts support this clonotype. The chain employs TRBV7-6 and TRBJ2-7; 11 bases map to TRBD2. Germline assignment: CDR1 SGHVS and CDR2 FNYEAQ. Trimming took 5 bases from V and 2 from J; bases not matched to a gene: 8. This CDR3 is 16 amino acids long. Here the CDR3 reads CASSPAVAGGAYEQYF. CDR3 in DNA: TGTGCCAGCAGCCCAGCTGTAGCGGGAGGGGCCTACGAGCAGTACTTC. The full variable domain, rest sourced from reference TRBV7-6 and TRBJ2-7, is GAGVSQSPRYKVTKRGQDVALRCDPISGHVSLYWYRQALGQGPEFLTYFNYEAQQDKSGLPNDRFSAERPEGSISTLTIQRTEQRDSAMYRCASSPAVAGGAYEQYFGPGTRLTVT.

The chain couples TRBV7-2 to TRBJ2-7; D tentatively fits TRBD1 or TRBD2 (5 bases each). Germline CDR1 SGHTA, CDR2 FQGNSA. This CDR3 contains 13 residues. The V end was cut by 6 bases, the J end by 3 bases, with 12 bases between. The CDR3 sequence is CASRVGPDYEQYF. The CDR3 coding sequence is TGTGCCAGCAGAGTGGGACCTGACTACGAGCAGTACTTC.

This clonotype was recorded a few times. J is TRBJ2-7 and V is TRBV7-2; 8 nucleotides line up with TRBD2. The CDR3 is made up of 15 amino acids. Germline-derived CDR1 and CDR2 are SGHTA and FQGNSA. Trimming at V came to 3 bases and at J to 2 bases, leaving 6 bases not matched to a gene. DNA of the CDR3: TGTGCCAGCAGCTTCCTAGCGGGCGACGCCTACGAGCAGTACTTC. This encodes CASSFLAGDAYEQYF.

This chain connects TRBV9 to TRBJ2-3, with D possibly matching TRBD2 (5 bases). Germline CDR1 and CDR2: SGDLS and YYNGEE. V lost 4 bases to trimming and J lost 2 bases, with 14 bases between them. The CDR3 is 15 residues long. For the CDR3, the DNA is TGTGCCAGCAGCACCCGTCTAGCCAACACAGATACGCAGTATTTT. Protein sequence: CASSTRLANTDTQYF.

This clonotype came up a few times. The rearrangement links TRBV29-1 to TRBJ2-2, with TRBD1 matching 8 bases. The CDR3 contains 13 residues. The V gene's germline CDR1 is SQVTM and CDR2 ANQGSEA. J was trimmed by 1 base and V by 7 bases; bases with no gene match: 2. CDR3 in DNA: TGCAGCGGGACAGGGAGGAACACCGGGGAGCTGTTTTTT. Translation: CSGTGRNTGELFF.

The gene calls are TRBV5-5 and TRBJ2-1; D is unresolved. Deletions cut 4 bases from V and 7 bases from J, with 24 bases between. The germline V gene encodes CDR1 SGHKS and CDR2 YYEKEE (reference sequence). This CDR3 region has 17 residues. In DNA form, the CDR3 reads TGTGCCAGCAGCGTGTCGATTGTGAACCCCTACGTGAATGAGCAGTTCTTC. Translation gives CASSVSIVNPYVNEQFF.

The chain couples TRBV7-2 to TRBJ1-2; 9 nucleotides agree with TRBD1. The germline V gene encodes CDR1 SGHTA and CDR2 FQGNSA. CDR3 size: 15 residues. Trimming at V came to 7 bases and at J to 6 bases, leaving 12 bases not matched to a gene. This CDR3 reads CASIRTGETLDGYTF. For the CDR3, the DNA is TGTGCCAGCATCCGGACAGGGGAAACCCTAGATGGCTACACCTTC.

This clonotype was observed a handful of times. The chain has TRBV20-1 and TRBJ2-7; 8 bases map to TRBD1. This CDR3 has 13 residues. V shed 4 bases and J 3 bases; nucleotides not matched to a gene: 5. Germline values: CDR1 DFQATT, CDR2 SNEGSKA (reference sequence). The CDR3 protein is CSAIQQGDYEQYF. DNA of the CDR3: TGCAGTGCTATCCAACAGGGGGACTACGAGCAGTACTTC.

This chain joins TRBV29-1 and TRBJ2-7; D ambiguous. The CDR3 extends over 12 amino acids. The ends were cut back, 0 bases at V and 5 bases at J, with 8 bases in the middle. Germline values: CDR1 SQVTM, CDR2 ANQGSEA. The CDR3 DNA reads TGCAGCGTTGAAGAGCGGTTCAACGAGCAGTACTTC. Encoded protein: CSVEERFNEQYF.

This clonotype was seen a handful of times. The CDR3 DNA is TGTGCCATCAGTGAGCGGGAGGGCTCCCCTAAATACACAGATACGCAGTATTTT. It is translated as CAISEREGSPKYTDTQYF. The chain uses TRBV10-3 and TRBJ2-3; 8 nucleotides align to TRBD2. V lost 2 bases and J lost 2; bases outside the gene matches: 12. Germline CDR1 reads ENHRY; CDR2 reads SYGVKD. The length of the CDR3 is 18 residues.

The chain is built from TRBV12-3 or TRBV12-4 and TRBJ2-7; possibly TRBD2 for D (6 bases). The CDR3 extends over 14 amino acids. Trimming stripped 6 bases from V and 0 bases from J, with 12 bases between. DNA of the CDR3: TGTGCCAGCAGCTTCGCGGGATACTCCTACGAGCAGTACTTC. It translates to CASSFAGYSYEQYF.

This clonotype has a handful of counts. The gene calls are TRBV12-3 or TRBV12-4 and TRBJ2-1; unclear D gene. The CDR3 loop spans 16 amino acids. Trimming removed 3 bases from V and 0 bases from J, with 12 bases in between. CDR3 residues: CASSLGAASSYNEQFF. The CDR3 DNA reads TGTGCCAGCAGTTTGGGTGCAGCAAGCTCCTACAATGAGCAGTTCTTC.

Here the CDR3 DNA reads TGTGCCACCAGCAGAGATTCTCCAGCGATATCCTATGGCTACACCTTC. Protein: CATSRDSPAISYGYTF. This chain joins TRBV15 and TRBJ1-2; unclear D gene. The germline V gene has CDR1 LNHNV and CDR2 YYDKDF (reference sequence). Trimming took 0 bases from V and 4 from J, leaving 15 bases between them. The CDR3 is 16 residues long.

This clonotype has only one observation. The CDR3 bases are TGCGCCAGCAGCCGTGCGAACCCGGGAGGGCGGAGCTCCTACGAGCAGTACTTC. Translated: CASSRANPGGRSSYEQYF. The chain is built from TRBV5-1 and TRBJ2-7; 8 bases are shared with TRBD2. With 4 bases clipped from V and 0 bases from J, the junction kept 15 bases outside the gene matches. The CDR3 sequence is 18 residues long. CDR1 and CDR2 from the germline V gene are SGHRS and YFSETQ.

The gene calls are TRBV5-1 and TRBJ2-7; tentative D call: TRBD2 (6 bases). CDR3 length: 14 amino acids. Germline CDR1 is SGHRS and CDR2 is YFSETQ. V lost 2 bases, J lost 7 bases, and 16 bases lay in between. DNA of the CDR3: TGCGCCAGCAGCTTTACGGACCCACGGGGGGAGCAGTACTTC. Translated, it gives CASSFTDPRGEQYF.

The gene calls are TRBV7-6 and TRBJ2-1; 10 positions agree with TRBD2. CDR1 and CDR2 from the germline V gene are SGHVS and FNYEAQ. This CDR3 contains 15 residues. The junction had 7 bases not matched to a gene; V was cut back by 8 bases and J by 3 bases. The CDR3 region is CASGKGLAYYNEQFF. The CDR3 nucleotides read TGTGCCAGCGGAAAGGGACTAGCGTACTACAATGAGCAGTTCTTC.

In its sample, this clonotype was seen a few times. The chain links TRBV6-1 to TRBJ2-7; no reliable D call. The V and J ends lost 0 bases and 7 bases respectively, with 10 bases between them. Germline V gives CDR1 MNHNS, CDR2 SASEGT. The CDR3 runs to 13 residues. In DNA, the CDR3 is TGTGCCAGCAGTGAAGCGGTAGGGCGGGAGCAGTACTTC. It codes for CASSEAVGREQYF.

This chain links TRBV29-1 with TRBJ2-3, with D perhaps matching TRBD1 (6 bases). This CDR3 region has 13 residues. Germline CDR1 SQVTM, CDR2 ANQGSEA. Trimming removed 2 bases at V and 1 base at J, with 7 bases between. The CDR3 DNA sequence: TGCAGCGTTGAATACAGGGGCACAGATACGCAGTATTTT. This translates into CSVEYRGTDTQYF.

V gene TRBV5-4 combines with J gene TRBJ2-2; no reliable D call. V lost 4 bases and J 8 bases, leaving 15 bases between the germline ends. CDR1 is SGHNT and CDR2 is YYREEE in the germline V gene (reference sequence). The CDR3 has 14 residues. CDR3 sequence (DNA): TGTGCCAGCAGCCAAAATAGACACGGAGGGGAGCTGTTTTTT. Translated, it gives CASSQNRHGGELFF.

This clonotype showed up just once. One end of the junction fails to match germline, which may point to a read error. The chain is built from TRBV6-2 or TRBV6-3 and TRBJ1-1; no firm D call. Germline lookup yields CDR1 MNHEY and CDR2 SVGEGT. The CDR3 consists of 18 residues. The CDR3 region has the DNA TGTGCCAGCAGTTACTCGATAACGGCCCCGGGAATGAACGCTGAAGCTTTCTTT. Translation gives CASSYSITAPGMNAEAFF.

Turning to this clonotype: One junction end disagrees with the germline gene, perhaps due to a read error. The genes are TRBV6-5 and TRBJ2-3; 11 bases align to TRBD2. Germline lookup yields CDR1 MNHEY and CDR2 SVGAGI. This CDR3 spans 16 amino acids. CDR3 sequence: CASSYYSGRAPDTQYF. CDR3 nucleotide sequence: TGCGCCAGCAGTTATTATAGCGGGAGGGCCCCAGATACGCAGTATTTT.

CDR3 loop: CASSLVRAGYEQYF. CDR3 in DNA: TGTGCCAGCAGCTTAGTCAGGGCGGGATACGAGCAGTACTTC. The chain joins TRBV11-2 to TRBJ2-7; possibly TRBD2 for D (6 bases). This CDR3 is built from 14 residues. Trimming pared 1 base from V and 4 bases from J, leaving 11 bases between. Germline V gene sequence: CDR1 SGHAT, CDR2 FQNNGV.

In this sample, this clonotype turned up once. This sequence joins TRBV5-1 and TRBJ2-7; 7 positions match TRBD1. This CDR3 is built from 14 residues. The germline V gene encodes CDR1 SGHRS and CDR2 YFSETQ. The J segment lost 0 bases and the V segment lost 4 bases, leaving 4 bases of the junction unmatched. The CDR3 nucleotides read TGCGCCAGCAGCGGCGGACAGGTCTCCTACGAGCAGTACTTC. It yields the protein CASSGGQVSYEQYF.

Concerning this clonotype itself: Germline is not matched at one junction end, which may reflect a read error. This chain links TRBV29-1 with TRBJ1-2; TRBD1 aligns across 7 bases. Germline-derived CDR1 and CDR2 are SQVTM and ANQGSEA. The CDR3 runs 14 residues. DNA for the CDR3: TGCAGCGTTGGCCGACAGGGCTTTAACTCTGGCTACACCTTC. Amino acids: CSVGRQGFNSGYTF.

The V gene is TRBV6-2 or TRBV6-3, the J gene TRBJ2-7, with 7 bases aligning to TRBD1. This CDR3 is 13 amino acids long. Trimming removed 5 bases from V and 5 bases from J; junction bases left unmatched: 6. Looked up from germline, CDR1 is MNHEY and CDR2 is SVGEGT. In nucleotides, the CDR3 is TGTGCCAGCAGTCCGACCGACAGGGACGAGCAGTACTTC. It yields the protein CASSPTDRDEQYF.